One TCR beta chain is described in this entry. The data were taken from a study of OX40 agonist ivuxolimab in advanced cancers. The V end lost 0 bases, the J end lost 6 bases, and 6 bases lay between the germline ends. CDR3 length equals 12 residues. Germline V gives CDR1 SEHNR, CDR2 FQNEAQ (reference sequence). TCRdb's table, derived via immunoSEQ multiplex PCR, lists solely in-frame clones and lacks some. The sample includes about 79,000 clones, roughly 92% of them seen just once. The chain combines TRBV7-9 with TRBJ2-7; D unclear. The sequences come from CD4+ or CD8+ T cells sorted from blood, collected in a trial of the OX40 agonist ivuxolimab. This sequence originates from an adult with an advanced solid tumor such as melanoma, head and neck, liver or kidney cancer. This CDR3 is CASSLAGPEQYF. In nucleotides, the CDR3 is TGTGCCAGCAGCTTAGCAGGTCCCGAGCAGTACTTC.